The rows below give T cell receptor beta chains drawn from one sample of a study of shared clonotypes between healthy human individuals. Data came from immunoSEQ multiplex PCR; TCRdb stores just in-frame clones and leaves some out. The repertoire consists of about 580,000 clones, with 95% to 98% occurring once and the leading ten covering 0.3%. The sample taken for sequencing was naive CD8+ T cells sorted from blood. The receptors here all came from a man aged 25 to 40 in good health. Both conserved end residues are part of each CDR3. Each record gives: J gene, CDR3 length, V gene, clone size, CDR3 protein. Size is omitted from some rows. Given values are once, few, many or a class for expanded clones.

>TRBJ2-7|16|TRBV7-8|NA
CASSLGTTGGLGEQYF
>TRBJ2-2|17|TRBV27|once
CASSLFEYGRSTGELFF
>TRBJ2-7|14|TRBV27|NA
CASRGDRGSYEQYF
>TRBJ2-4|18|TRBV2|NA
CASSEESGTELAKNIQYF
>TRBJ2-7|15|TRBV7-9|NA
CASSLIGQGASEQYF
>TRBJ2-7|13|TRBV27|once
CASSLGAPYEQYF
>TRBJ1-2|12|TRBV7-9|NA
CASRKGVNGYTF
>TRBJ2-7|14|TRBV29-1|NA
CSVYKAGDSYEQYF
>TRBJ2-2|15|TRBV9|NA
CASSEDSANTGELFF
>TRBJ2-7|14|TRBV5-4|NA
CASSLGQGSYEQYF
>TRBJ2-1|14|TRBV18|once
CASSPPFGLNEQFF
>TRBJ2-7|15|TRBV5-1|NA
CASSSRDRNPYEQYF
>TRBJ2-7|14|TRBV2|NA
CASSETSGSYEQYF
>TRBJ2-3|18|TRBV4-1|NA
CASSQVGRTVVLGDTQYF
>TRBJ2-7|16|TRBV6-1|once
CASSAPLTSVAYEQYF
>TRBJ2-1|15|TRBV6-4|NA
CASSALAGSYNEQFF
>TRBJ1-1|14|TRBV25-1|NA
CASSEYGLNTEAFF
>TRBJ2-1|12|TRBV10-2|NA
CASSGLAGSAFF
>TRBJ2-7|13|TRBV27|NA
CASSLQGRYEQYF
>TRBJ2-5|13|TRBV29-1|once
CSVVAGDYETQYF
>TRBJ1-5|15|TRBV7-8|NA
CASSKTGTEGEPQHF
>TRBJ1-1|14|TRBV7-9|NA
CASSLDRGLAEAFF